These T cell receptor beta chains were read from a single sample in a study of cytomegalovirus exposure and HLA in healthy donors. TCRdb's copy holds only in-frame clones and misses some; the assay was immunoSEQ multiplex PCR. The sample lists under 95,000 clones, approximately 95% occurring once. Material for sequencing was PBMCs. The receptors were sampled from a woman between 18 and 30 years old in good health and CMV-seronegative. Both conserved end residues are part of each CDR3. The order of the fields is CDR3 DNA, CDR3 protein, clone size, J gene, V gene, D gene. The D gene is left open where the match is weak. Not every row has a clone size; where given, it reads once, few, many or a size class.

cdr3_nt: TGTGCCAGCAGCTTTGGTAGAGGGTATGGCAATCAGCCCCAGCATTTT; cdr3_aa: CASSFGRGYGNQPQHF; clone_size: NA; j_call: TRBJ1-5; v_call: TRBV11-2; d_call: NA
cdr3_nt: TGTGCCAGCAGTCCTACTAGCGGGAGGACCGGGGAGCTGTTTTTT; cdr3_aa: CASSPTSGRTGELFF; clone_size: NA; j_call: TRBJ2-2; v_call: TRBV2; d_call: TRBD2
cdr3_nt: TGTGCCAGTAGTATAGGGGCAGACATCAATCAGCCCCAGCATTTT; cdr3_aa: CASSIGADINQPQHF; clone_size: NA; j_call: TRBJ1-5; v_call: TRBV19; d_call: NA
cdr3_nt: TGTGCCTGGAGAACAGGGGCGAAGGGAAACACCATATATTTT; cdr3_aa: CAWRTGAKGNTIYF; clone_size: NA; j_call: TRBJ1-3; v_call: TRBV30; d_call: TRBD1
cdr3_nt: TGCGCCAGCAGCCAAGATCTGAACGTGGGGACATCCTTCTACAATGAGCAGTTCTTC; cdr3_aa: CASSQDLNVGTSFYNEQFF; clone_size: NA; j_call: TRBJ2-1; v_call: TRBV4-3; d_call: NA
cdr3_nt: TGTGCCTGGAAGGAGTACATGAACACTGAAGCTTTCTTT; cdr3_aa: CAWKEYMNTEAFF; clone_size: NA; j_call: TRBJ1-1; v_call: TRBV30; d_call: NA
cdr3_nt: TGCGCCAGCAGCCAAGATGGTCGGGGGGGGAACACCGGGGAGCTGTTTTTT; cdr3_aa: CASSQDGRGGNTGELFF; clone_size: NA; j_call: TRBJ2-2; v_call: TRBV4-1; d_call: TRBD2
cdr3_nt: TGTGCCAGCAGCCCTGTAGGGAAGGGGGCTAAAGATACGCAGTATTTT; cdr3_aa: CASSPVGKGAKDTQYF; clone_size: NA; j_call: TRBJ2-3; v_call: TRBV7-3; d_call: TRBD1
cdr3_nt: TGCGCCAGCAGCCAAGATCCGGACACCTACGAGCAGTACTTC; cdr3_aa: CASSQDPDTYEQYF; clone_size: NA; j_call: TRBJ2-7; v_call: TRBV4-1; d_call: NA
cdr3_nt: TGTGCCAGCAGACCCCCGGGACAGGGATATGGCTACACCTTC; cdr3_aa: CASRPPGQGYGYTF; clone_size: NA; j_call: TRBJ1-2; v_call: TRBV6-6; d_call: TRBD1
cdr3_nt: TGTGCCAGCAGTGGGACTAGCGGGAGTCCGGATGAGCAGTTCTTC; cdr3_aa: CASSGTSGSPDEQFF; clone_size: NA; j_call: TRBJ2-1; v_call: TRBV6-5; d_call: TRBD2
cdr3_nt: TGTGCCAGCAAACTAGGCACAGATACGCAGTATTTT; cdr3_aa: CASKLGTDTQYF; clone_size: NA; j_call: TRBJ2-3; v_call: TRBV28; d_call: NA
cdr3_nt: TGTGCCAGCAACCTCTTGGCACTAGCGGGATCCGGGGAGCTGTTTTTT; cdr3_aa: CASNLLALAGSGELFF; clone_size: once; j_call: TRBJ2-2; v_call: TRBV7-8; d_call: TRBD2
cdr3_nt: TGTGCCTGGATGGGCGGGGGGCTAGACACCGGGGAGCTGTTTTTT; cdr3_aa: CAWMGGGLDTGELFF; clone_size: NA; j_call: TRBJ2-2; v_call: TRBV30; d_call: TRBD2
cdr3_nt: TGCGCCAGCAGCTTGCAGCCCCGAGAAAGGGGGAATCAGCCCCAGCATTTT; cdr3_aa: CASSLQPRERGNQPQHF; clone_size: NA; j_call: TRBJ1-5; v_call: TRBV5-1; d_call: NA
cdr3_nt: TGTGCCAGCAGTTACGAGGGTTTGAACACTGAAGCTTTCTTT; cdr3_aa: CASSYEGLNTEAFF; clone_size: NA; j_call: TRBJ1-1; v_call: TRBV6-5; d_call: NA
cdr3_nt: TGCGCCAGCAGCCAAGGGTTCGCGAACACAGATACGCAGTATTTT; cdr3_aa: CASSQGFANTDTQYF; clone_size: NA; j_call: TRBJ2-3; v_call: TRBV4-1; d_call: NA